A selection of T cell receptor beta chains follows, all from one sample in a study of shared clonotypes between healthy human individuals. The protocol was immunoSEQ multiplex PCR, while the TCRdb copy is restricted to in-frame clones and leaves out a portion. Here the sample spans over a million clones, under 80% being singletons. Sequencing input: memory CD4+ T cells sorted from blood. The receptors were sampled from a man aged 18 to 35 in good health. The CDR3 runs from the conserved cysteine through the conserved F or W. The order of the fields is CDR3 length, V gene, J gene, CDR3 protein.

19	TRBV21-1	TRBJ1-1	CASSKGGEDSAAGNTEAFF
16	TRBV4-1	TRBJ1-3	CASSQDRTGGARTIYF
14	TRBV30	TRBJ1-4	CAWSVGGGGEKLFF
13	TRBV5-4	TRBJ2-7	CASSLGPDYEQYF
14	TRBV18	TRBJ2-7	CASSPTRDNYEQYF
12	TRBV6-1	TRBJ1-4	CASSPGREKLFF
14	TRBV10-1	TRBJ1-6	CASRQGIENSPLHF
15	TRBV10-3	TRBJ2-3	CAISVTGLSPDTQYF
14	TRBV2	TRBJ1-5	CASKSDNYNQPQHF
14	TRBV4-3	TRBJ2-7	CASSQVSSAYEQYF
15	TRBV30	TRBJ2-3	CAWSGAAGVTDTQYF
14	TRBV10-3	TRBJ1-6	CAISRTGTNSPLHF
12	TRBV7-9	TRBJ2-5	CATSRVRETQYF
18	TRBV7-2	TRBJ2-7	CASSSRLAGLTRSYEQYF
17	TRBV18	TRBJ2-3	CASSPGTSGRASDTQYF
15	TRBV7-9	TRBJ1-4	CASQLGQSPGEKLFF
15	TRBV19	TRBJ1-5	CASSIAGTVNQPQHF
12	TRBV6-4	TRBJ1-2	CASSAGAYGYTF
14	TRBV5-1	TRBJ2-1	CASSLDSSGGAQFF
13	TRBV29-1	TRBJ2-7	CSAGTGISYEQYF
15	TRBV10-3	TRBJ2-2	CAISLGLGFGGELFF
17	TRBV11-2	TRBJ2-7	CASSLDSGGLAQVEQYF
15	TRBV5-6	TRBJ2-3	CASSLARGRTDTQYF
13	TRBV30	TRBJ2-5	CAWSRWGRETQYF
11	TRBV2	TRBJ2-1	CASSAYNEQFF
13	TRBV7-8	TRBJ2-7	CATRRDPSGEQYF
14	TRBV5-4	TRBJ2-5	CASSSSGSKETQYF
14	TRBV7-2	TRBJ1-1	CASSLVGQGPQAFF
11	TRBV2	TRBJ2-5	CASRSLEKQYF
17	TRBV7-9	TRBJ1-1	CASSLATGVMVGTEAFF
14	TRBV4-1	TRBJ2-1	CASTNWQTSGEQFF
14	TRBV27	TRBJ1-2	CASSRSADNYGYTF
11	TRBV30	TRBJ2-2	CAWTTGWELFF
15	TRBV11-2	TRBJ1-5	CASSLDSQGNQPQHF
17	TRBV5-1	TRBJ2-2	CASSSRAQTGSTGELFF
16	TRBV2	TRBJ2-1	CASSEAPQRQYNEQFF
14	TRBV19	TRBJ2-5	CASRLAGGRETQYF
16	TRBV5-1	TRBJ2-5	CASSLGGGAIQETQYF
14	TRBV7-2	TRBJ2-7	CASSSGLAGLGQYF
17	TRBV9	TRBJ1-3	CASSVALGQGSGNTIYF
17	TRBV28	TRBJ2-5	CASSLASGGGKQETQYF
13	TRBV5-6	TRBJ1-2	CASSRGDRDGYTF
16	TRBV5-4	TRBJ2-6	CASSSRTAPGANVLTF
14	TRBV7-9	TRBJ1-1	CASLRLGGNTEAFF
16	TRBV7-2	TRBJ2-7	CASSPRAGTMRPEQYF
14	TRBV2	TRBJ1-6	CAGGGQGGNSPLHF
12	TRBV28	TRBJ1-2	CASQGPKYGYTF
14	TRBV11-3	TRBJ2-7	CASSLGQGNDEQYF
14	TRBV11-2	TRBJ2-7	CASSLLAGVKEQYF
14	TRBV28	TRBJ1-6	CASSLDRGSSPLHF
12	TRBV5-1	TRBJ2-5	CASSPSQETQYF
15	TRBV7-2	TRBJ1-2	CASSLASPGQGGYTF
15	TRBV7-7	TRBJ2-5	CASSLQGAVGETQYF
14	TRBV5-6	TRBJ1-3	CASSLDRGGNTIYF
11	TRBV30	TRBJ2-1	CAWSGRNEQFF
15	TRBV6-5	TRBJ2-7	CASSYSTRGTYEQYF